This T cell receptor beta chain was documented in a study of T cell clusters in autoimmune cytopenias. For this clonotype: Its antigen remains unknown.

The CDR3 sequence is 17 residues long. The germline V gene has CDR1 SNHLY and CDR2 FYNNEI. TRB amplification used approximately 270 ng of peripheral blood genomic DNA. Multiplex touch-down PCR amplified TRB using TRB-A and TRB-B pools in one tube. TCRdb reprocessed the multiplex PCR reads and reports one entry per CDR3 protein, with no DNA. The sample has around 7,800 distinct CDR3 sequences. Study conclusions and caveats: TRB repertoire shifts in secondary cytopenia and chronic lymphocytic leukemia mostly reflected lymphoma, not autoimmunity.

This TCR was sampled from a human donor with an autoimmune cytopenia or autoimmune hepatitis (not recorded which). This chain joins TRBV2 and TRBJ2-7; TCRdb selects TRBD2, and the lack of DNA leaves this call unchecked. The material sequenced was peripheral blood. The chain's CDR3 is CASSEIGEGYSSYEQYF.